A single TCR beta chain is shown here with its context. The data were obtained in a study of blood T cell repertoires in COVID-19. In the study overall: The study drew acute and convalescent COVID-19 samples from the United States, Italy and Spain. Sources were T cells, B-cell-depleted T cells, or PBMCs; the material itself was cDNA or gDNA.

In the source study's methods: Amplification of reference gene primers was used by the study to estimate nucleated cell counts. Here immunoSEQ multiplex PCR was the method, and the copy in TCRdb shows in-frame clones only, minus some. Clone size and V and J calls were adopted from that table, with D and trimming inferred from the DNA. Seen here are tens of thousands of clones, around 70% observed once, and the top ten hold around 21%. This TCR derives from a man between 65 and 80 years old with acute or convalescent COVID-19. Sequencing was carried out using peripheral blood.

CDR3 protein: CASSIGGQTNEKLFF. As DNA, the CDR3 is TGTGCCAGTAGTATTGGCGGACAGACTAATGAAAAACTGTTTTTT. The J gene is TRBJ1-4, the V gene TRBV19; D may be TRBD1 (6 bases). Trimming left V 3 bases short and J 2 bases short, with 10 bases between. CDR1 is LNHDA and CDR2 is SQIVND in the germline V gene (reference sequence). The CDR3 consists of 15 residues.